Listed below are T cell receptor beta chains from one sample, sequenced in a study of breast tumors, draining lymph nodes, adjacent tissues. MiXCR was run by TCRdb on the multiplex PCR reads, yielding one entry per CDR3 protein. This table has about 220,000 distinct CDR3 sequences, nearly 35% appearing once. Sequencing input: axillary lymph node tissue. These receptor sequences come from a female donor with breast cancer. Some clones in this sample may be carry-over from other donors' samples. Both conserved end residues are part of each CDR3. The D gene is left open where the match is weak. Some rows mark clone size as missing; the rest say once, few, many or name a class of expanded clone.

TRBD1,many,TRBJ1-4,TRBV5-1,CASSLAGDSNEKLFF,TGCGCCAGCAGCTTGGCGGGGGACAGTAATGAAAAACTGTTTTTT
.,many,TRBJ2-7,TRBV5-1,CASSLAKGSYEQYF,TGCGCCAGCAGCTTGGCCAAAGGATCCTACGAGCAGTACTTC
TRBD1,many,TRBJ1-3,TRBV13,CASSRSTGVFSGNTIYF,TGTGCCAGCAGCCGCTCGACAGGGGTGTTCTCTGGAAACACCATATATTTT
TRBD1,.,TRBJ2-5,TRBV5-4,CASSLHRGETQYF,TGTGCCAGCAGCTTGCACAGGGGGGAGACCCAGTACTTC
TRBD2,.,TRBJ2-6,TRBV7-8,CASSSRTSRSGANVLAF,TGTGCCAGCAGCTCGAGGACTAGTCGGTCTGGGGCCAACGTCCTGGCTTTC
TRBD2,few,TRBJ2-3,TRBV6-5,CASSSSGRYTDTQYF,TGTGCCAGCAGTTCTAGCGGGAGGTACACAGATACGCAGTATTTT
TRBD1,many,TRBJ2-7,TRBV7-3,CASSLMPGGGYEQYF,TGTGCCAGCAGCTTAATGCCAGGGGGCGGGTACGAGCAGTACTTC
TRBD2,many,TRBJ2-7,TRBV11-2,CASSLDGGRAHEQYF,TGTGCCAGCAGCTTAGACGGTGGGAGGGCCCACGAGCAGTACTTC
.,.,TRBJ1-5,TRBV29-1,CSVGGVDQPQHF,TGCAGCGTTGGAGGGGTGGATCAGCCCCAGCATTTT
TRBD1,many,TRBJ2-2,TRBV9,CASSRTGLGTGELFF,TGTGCCAGCAGTCGGACAGGGTTAGGCACCGGGGAGCTGTTTTTT
TRBD2,.,TRBJ2-1,TRBV20-1,CSARQGLAGIGEQFF,TGCAGTGCTCGACAGGGACTAGCGGGAATCGGCGAGCAGTTCTTC
.,few,TRBJ2-7,TRBV6-6,CASSHRPGLISSYEQYF,TGTGCCAGCAGTCACCGCCCCGGGCTGATAAGCTCCTACGAGCAGTACTTC
TRBD1,many,TRBJ1-5,TRBV5-1,CASREGAGNQPQHF,TGCGCCAGCAGGGAGGGGGCGGGCAATCAGCCCCAGCATTTT
TRBD2,many,TRBJ2-3,TRBV12-3/TRBV12-4,CASSSQLAGVTDTQYF,TGTGCCAGCAGTTCCCAACTAGCGGGAGTTACAGATACGCAGTATTTT
.,.,TRBJ1-2,TRBV20-1,CSAQEGGSGTTF,TGCAGTGCCCAAGAGGGGGGCTCTGGAACCACCTTC
TRBD2,many,TRBJ2-7,TRBV20-1,CSAQLAGGYEQYF,TGCAGTGCCCAGCTAGCGGGGGGCTACGAGCAGTACTTC
.,many,TRBJ2-7,TRBV7-9,CASSSSSYEQYF,TGTGCCAGCAGCTCGAGCTCCTACGAGCAGTACTTC
.,.,TRBJ1-1,TRBV20-1,CSAQRENTEAFF,TGCAGTGCCCAAAGAGAGAACACTGAAGCTTTCTTT
TRBD1,.,TRBJ2-7,TRBV6-1,CASSELGDRGYF,TGTGCCAGCAGTGAATTAGGGGACAGGGGGTACTTC
.,many,TRBJ2-6,TRBV3-1,CASARLLRSGANVLTF,TGTGCCAGCGCCCGTCTACTGCGCTCTGGGGCCAACGTCCTGACTTTC
.,few,TRBJ2-7,TRBV28,CASSLRGPGAREQYF,TGTGCCAGCAGTTTACGTGGGCCGGGGGCGAGAGAGCAGTACTTC
TRBD2,many,TRBJ2-7,TRBV29-1,CSVSGGEPYEQYF,TGCAGCGTAAGCGGGGGCGAACCCTACGAGCAGTACTTC
TRBD2,many,TRBJ2-5,TRBV20-1,CSASLDRPGRGRAWETQYF,TGCAGTGCTAGTTTAGACAGGCCCGGGAGGGGGAGGGCCTGGGAGACCCAGTACTTC
TRBD2,many,TRBJ2-1,TRBV4-3,CASSPAGGVLNEQFF,TGCGCCAGCAGCCCAGCGGGGGGCGTCCTCAATGAGCAGTTCTTC
.,.,TRBJ1-5,TRBV2,CASTRLAGGLRQHF,TGTGCCAGCACCCGGCTAGCGGGAGGCCTACGCCAGCATTTT
TRBD2,many,TRBJ2-7,TRBV18,CASSLGLAANSEQYF,TGTGCCAGCTCACTTGGACTAGCGGCCAACTCGGAGCAGTACTTC
.,many,TRBJ1-4,TRBV4-1,CASSQDWLGGVGEKLFF,TGCGCCAGCAGCCAAGATTGGTTAGGGGGGGTTGGAGAAAAACTGTTTTTT
.,many,TRBJ1-2,TRBV2,CASSEARRDGYTF,TGTGCCAGCAGTGAAGCGCGGAGGGACGGCTACACCTTC
TRBD1,.,TRBJ1-5,TRBV10-1,CASRDIPGQAYSNQPQHF,TGCGCCAGCCGGGATATCCCGGGACAGGCTTATAGCAATCAGCCCCAGCATTTT
.,many,TRBJ2-5,TRBV24-1,CATSESGVHQETQYF,TGTGCCACCAGTGAATCCGGAGTGCACCAAGAGACCCAGTACTTC
.,many,TRBJ1-2,TRBV2,CASSEAAAAYGYTF,TGTGCCAGCAGTGAAGCGGCGGCGGCGTATGGCTACACCTTC
.,few,TRBJ2-7,TRBV6-5,CASSHAGRVSEQYF,TGTGCCAGCAGTCACGCCGGGAGAGTCAGCGAGCAGTACTTC
.,.,TRBJ2-3,TRBV2,CASSRDSKVTDTQYF,TGTGCCAGCAGTCGGGACTCTAAAGTCACAGATACGCAGTATTTT
.,.,TRBJ1-4,TRBV9,CASSGGGGPNEKLFF,TGTGCCAGCAGCGGGGGGGGGGGCCCCAATGAAAAACTGTTTTTT
.,.,TRBJ2-5,TRBV19,CGWWGPTGSETQYF,TGTGGCTGGTGGGGACCGACCGGAAGTGAGACCCAGTACTTC
.,many,TRBJ2-3,TRBV2,CASSAIGLMGSTDTQYF,TGTGCCAGCAGTGCGATAGGGCTGATGGGGAGCACAGATACGCAGTATTTT
TRBD2,many,TRBJ2-1,TRBV7-3,CASSRSGVSSYNEQFF,TGTGCCAGCAGCAGGAGCGGGGTCAGCTCCTACAATGAGCAGTTCTTC
TRBD1,.,TRBJ1-2,TRBV24-1,CALGQSNYGYTF,TGTGCCCTGGGACAGTCTAACTATGGCTACACCTTC
TRBD1,.,TRBJ1-5,TRBV2,CASSVTGTGANQPQHF,TGTGCCAGCAGTGTGACCGGGACAGGGGCCAATCAGCCCCAGCATTTT
TRBD2,.,TRBJ2-3,TRBV5-4,CASSLGGGTSGGLGVRTQYF,TGTGCCAGCAGCTTGGGGGGCGGGACTAGCGGGGGTCTCGGGGTGCGTACGCAGTATTTT
.,.,TRBJ1-4,TRBV20-1,CSGEVGTEKLFF,TGCAGTGGTGAGGTTGGGACTGAAAAACTGTTTTTT
.,.,TRBJ2-3,TRBV19,CASSIDTGASTDTQYF,TGTGCCAGTAGTATAGATACAGGAGCTAGCACAGATACGCAGTATTTT
.,.,TRBJ1-3,TRBV20-1,CSAEGRNSGNTIYF,TGCAGTGCAGAAGGACGGAACTCTGGAAACACCATATATTTT